The 27 T cell receptor beta chains given below trace back to one sample, sequenced in a study of Ad26.COV2.S vaccination and SARS-CoV-2 variants (dated by TCRdb to the early 2020s). Per the publication, the treatment or condition label means: about 20 received Ad26.COV2.S at low or high dose, single or two shots; roughly 5 received placebo; per-sample allocation not given. Repertoires of vaccine and placebo recipients were sequenced from samples taken on day 63 after the first injection. Libraries were prepared through the immunoSEQ multiplex PCR assay. TCRdb retrieved this table from immuneACCESS and kept in-frame rearrangements only. Not all clones are present; in checked studies, unresolved V genes account for under half, and no reason is known for the remainder. The sample has 430,000 or so clones on record, approximately 92% of them singletons. Together, the top ten hold over 2% of the sample.

The material sequenced was peripheral blood, taken in a trial of Ad26.COV2.S vaccine versus placebo. The receptors were sampled from a person between 18 and 65 years old who received the Ad26.COV2.S COVID-19 vaccine or a placebo.

J is TRBJ1-6 and V is TRBV4-3, with D maybe TRBD1 (6 bases). Germline V gives CDR1 LGHNA, CDR2 YSLEER. CDR3 length equals 16 residues. V dropped 0 bases and J dropped 9 bases, with 15 bases sitting between them. The CDR3 bases are TGCGCCAGCAGCCAAGATCTAGGGGGTGGGGGTTCACCCCTCCACTTT. This codes for CASSQDLGGGGSPLHF.

The chain employs TRBV19 and TRBJ2-7; the match to TRBD1 covers 11 bases. The CDR3 consists of 15 residues. V lost 2 bases to trimming and J lost 4 bases; unmatched junction nucleotides: 4. Germline V gene sequence: CDR1 LNHDA, CDR2 SQIVND (reference sequence). In DNA form, the CDR3 reads TGTGCCAGTAGTATATCAGGACAGGGGGCTTACGAGCAGTACTTC. Its protein is CASSISGQGAYEQYF.

V gene TRBV19 combines with J gene TRBJ1-6, with a tentative D call TRBD1 (5 bases). The V end was cut by 3 bases, the J end by 6 bases, with 12 bases between. The germline V gene has CDR1 LNHDA and CDR2 SQIVND (reference sequence). CDR3 length: 15 amino acids. For the CDR3, the DNA is TGTGCCAGTAGTATCTCGACAGCGATTAATTCACCCCTCCACTTT. Its translation: CASSISTAINSPLHF.

The rearrangement uses TRBV21-1 and TRBJ2-7; the table's D call, TRBD2, has no DNA check behind it. TRBV21-1 is annotated as a pseudogene. The CDR3 runs to 15 residues. CDR3 DNA sequence: TGTGCCAGCAGCAAAGAGAGGGCAGGAGGCTACGAGCAGTACGTC. Amino acids: CASSKERAGGYEQYV.

This clone has just a few counts. V gene TRBV4-2 combines with J gene TRBJ1-3; no definite D call. V was clipped by 3 bases and J by 0 bases, with 15 bases between them. The germline V gene has CDR1 LGHNA and CDR2 YNFKEQ. CDR3 size: 17 residues. For the CDR3, the DNA is TGTGCCAGCAGCCAGCGCCCCGGGAGCGGCTCTGGAAACACCATATATTTT. It encodes CASSQRPGSGSGNTIYF.

The rearrangement uses TRBV2 and TRBJ1-4, with 9 bases identical to TRBD1. The CDR3 is 14 amino acids. V shed 5 bases and J 8 bases; nucleotides not matched to a gene: 6. Germline loops: CDR1 SNHLY, CDR2 FYNNEI. The CDR3 nucleotides are TGTGCCAGCAGTCTACAGGGGGCCGGAGAAAAACTGTTTTTT. Translation gives CASSLQGAGEKLFF. Drawing the rest from reference TRBV2 and TRBJ1-4, the complete variable domain is EPEVTQTPSHQVTQMGQEVILRCVPISNHLYFYWYRQILGQKVEFLVSFYNNEISEKSEIFDDQFSVERPDGSNFTLKIRSTKLEDSAMYFCASSLQGAGEKLFFGSGTQLSVL.

The chain employs TRBV18 and TRBJ2-2, with D perhaps TRBD2 (5 bases). Germline V lookup: CDR1 KGHSH, CDR2 LQKENI. Between the trimmed V and J ends, which lost 3 bases and 6 bases, there was a span of 20 bases. This CDR3 is 17 amino acids long. The CDR3 sequence: CASSPFASGRAPGELFF. The CDR3 nucleotides are TGTGCCAGCTCACCCTTTGCCAGCGGTCGTGCGCCCGGGGAGCTGTTTTTT.

The chain links TRBV6-5 to TRBJ1-1, with 8 bases identical to TRBD1. Germline CDR1 and CDR2: MNHEY and SVGAGI. The CDR3 has 13 amino acids. V dropped 10 bases and J dropped 4; count of bases not matched to a gene: 8. CDR3 loop: CAIKQGGGTEAFF. The CDR3 bases are TGTGCCATCAAACAGGGGGGTGGCACTGAAGCTTTCTTT.

The chain carries TRBV7-9 and TRBJ2-7, with TRBD1 matching 9 bases. CDR3 size: 16 residues. The germline V gene encodes CDR1 SEHNR and CDR2 FQNEAQ (reference sequence). V shed 4 bases and J 0 bases; nucleotides not matched to a gene: 7. Here the CDR3 reads CASSSPDRGSSYEQYF. The DNA for the CDR3 is TGTGCCAGCAGCTCGCCGGACAGGGGCAGCTCCTACGAGCAGTACTTC. Based on the CDR3 plus reference TRBV7-9 and TRBJ2-7, the full variable domain is DTGVSQNPRHKITKRGQNVTFRCDPISEHNRLYWYRQTLGQGPEFLTYFQNEAQLEKSRLLSDRFSAERPKGSFSTLEIQRTEQGDSAMYLCASSSPDRGSSYEQYFGPGTRLTVT.

This rearrangement joins TRBV5-6 to TRBJ2-6; D gene unclear. CDR1 SGHDT and CDR2 YYEEEE come from the germline V gene. This CDR3 is built from 16 residues. Deletions cut 4 bases from V and 2 bases from J, with 13 bases between. The CDR3: CASSPDGRAGANVLTF. Written as DNA, the CDR3 is TGTGCCAGCAGCCCGGACGGAAGGGCTGGGGCCAACGTCCTGACTTTC.

V usage is TRBV28 and J usage is TRBJ2-5; 13 positions agree with TRBD2. The CDR3 totals 15 residues. The V segment lost 4 bases and the J segment 5 bases; nucleotides outside the gene matches: 4. Germline CDR1 is MDHEN and CDR2 is SYDVKM. The CDR3 spells CASSWTSGGSETQYF. The CDR3 nucleotides read TGTGCCAGCAGTTGGACTAGCGGGGGCTCCGAGACCCAGTACTTC.

This chain joins TRBV7-2 and TRBJ2-2; D is possibly TRBD2 (6 bases). The CDR3 totals 15 residues. V was pared by 3 bases and J by 6 bases, with 14 bases between. Germline V lookup: CDR1 SGHTA, CDR2 FQGNSA. The CDR3 reads CASSLGTAYAGELFF. CDR3 DNA: TGTGCCAGCAGCTTGGGGACTGCTTATGCCGGGGAGCTGTTTTTT.

In this sample, this clone turned up a few times. The gene calls are TRBV13 and TRBJ1-1; D is unclear. The germline V gene has CDR1 PRHDT and CDR2 FYEKMQ (reference sequence). The V gene lost 0 bases and the J gene lost 0 bases, with 8 bases spanning the gap. CDR3 length: 15 residues. The CDR3 DNA reads TGTGCCAGCAGCTTAGGACAGACCATGAACACTGAAGCTTTCTTT. Its protein product is CASSLGQTMNTEAFF.

The chain couples TRBV7-8 to TRBJ1-4; D perhaps matches TRBD1 (6 bases). V lost 5 bases to trimming and J lost 3 bases, with 19 bases between them. Germline CDR1 SGHVS, CDR2 FQNEAQ. The CDR3 runs 17 residues. This chain's CDR3 is CASSRNPPGGPNEKLFF. As DNA, the CDR3 is TGTGCCAGCAGCCGAAATCCCCCCGGGGGGCCTAATGAAAAACTGTTTTTT.

CDR3 amino acids: CASSGGSRDPDTQYF. The CDR3 DNA sequence: TGTGCCAGCAGCGGGGGGAGCAGGGATCCGGATACGCAGTATTTT. The chain employs TRBV5-4 and TRBJ2-3; maybe TRBD2 (6 bases). Germline lookup yields CDR1 SGHNT and CDR2 YYREEE (reference sequence). V lost 4 bases and J 6 bases, leaving 18 bases between the germline ends. The CDR3 length is 15 residues.

This clone was seen a handful of times. The chain couples TRBV7-2 to TRBJ1-1; a possible D gene is TRBD1 (5 bases). The V and J ends lost 4 bases and 1 base respectively, with 7 bases between them. CDR1 and CDR2 from the germline V gene are SGHTA and FQGNSA. The CDR3 totals 13 residues. The CDR3, as DNA: TGTGCCAGCAGCTGGGACCGGAACACTGAAGCTTTCTTT. Translating it yields CASSWDRNTEAFF. Full variable domain (rest looked up from reference TRBV7-2 and TRBJ1-1): GAGVSQSPSNKVTEKGKDVELRCDPISGHTALYWYRQSLGQGLEFLIYFQGNSAPDKSGLPSDRFSAERTGGSVSTLTIQRTQQEDSAVYLCASSWDRNTEAFFGQGTRLTVV.

The chain recombines TRBV5-1 with TRBJ2-1; D unclear. Germline V lookup: CDR1 SGHRS, CDR2 YFSETQ. V was clipped by 0 bases and J by 6 bases, with 16 bases between them. The CDR3 runs 16 residues. The CDR3 coding sequence is TGCGCCAGCAGCTTGGGGCCCCGGGCCGGCGGCAATGAGCAGTTCTTC. It translates to CASSLGPRAGGNEQFF.

The chain employs TRBV7-9 and TRBJ2-5; D remains unclear. V lost 5 bases and J lost 1, with 17 bases in between. Germline loops: CDR1 SEHNR, CDR2 FQNEAQ (reference sequence). The CDR3 is made up of 16 amino acids. Written as DNA, the CDR3 is TGTGCCAGCAGCGCCCGGTTCTTATCCCTCCAAGAGACCCAGTACTTC. Protein product: CASSARFLSLQETQYF.

The rearrangement joins TRBV6-6 to TRBJ2-6; a weak D match, TRBD2 (6 bases). The CDR3 spans 15 residues. V was cut by 7 bases and J by 2 bases, with 12 bases left in between. Germline V gene sequence: CDR1 MNHNY, CDR2 SVGAGI (reference sequence). CDR3 sequence reads: CASTMGGAGANVLTF. As DNA, the CDR3 is TGTGCCAGCACGATGGGAGGTGCTGGGGCCAACGTCCTGACTTTC.

This sequence joins TRBV10-3 and TRBJ1-6; no firm D call. Germline V gives CDR1 ENHRY, CDR2 SYGVKD. V was trimmed by 3 bases and J by 13 bases, leaving 10 bases between them. The CDR3 spans 12 residues. CDR3: CAISEHGAPLHF. CDR3 DNA sequence: TGTGCCATCAGTGAACACGGCGCCCCCCTCCACTTT.

In this sample, this clone turned up once. The chain recombines TRBV6-4 with TRBJ1-2; a weak D match, TRBD1 (5 bases). This CDR3 is built from 15 residues. Per the germline V gene, CDR1 is MRHNA and CDR2 is SNTAGT. Trimming removed 4 bases from V and 0 bases from J, with 12 bases in between. The CDR3 protein is CASSAVAGANYGYTF. The CDR3 DNA sequence: TGTGCCAGCAGTGCCGTCGCGGGGGCTAACTATGGCTACACCTTC.

This clone was seen once. The chain carries TRBV5-1 and TRBJ2-5; maybe TRBD2 (7 bases). This CDR3 spans 15 amino acids. V was clipped by 3 bases and J by 4 bases, with 16 bases between them. CDR1 SGHRS and CDR2 YFSETQ come from the germline V gene. CDR3 nucleotide sequence: TGCGCCAGCAGCTGGCCCGGGGGGCGGGGAGAGACCCAGTACTTC. It encodes CASSWPGGRGETQYF.

The V gene is TRBV4-2, the J gene TRBJ1-6; tentatively, D is TRBD1 (5 bases). This CDR3 is 14 amino acids long. Germline V gene data show CDR1 as LGHNA and CDR2 as YNFKEQ. V was clipped by 6 bases and J by 3 bases, with 9 bases between them. DNA of the CDR3: TGTGCCAGCAGGGGAGACAGCTATAATTCACCCCTCCACTTT. It encodes CASRGDSYNSPLHF.

A single count supports this clone. V gene TRBV7-3 combines with J gene TRBJ2-3, with 9 nucleotides matching TRBD2. This CDR3 spans 15 amino acids. J lost 7 bases, V lost 0 bases, and 5 bases had no gene match. Germline CDR1 is SGHTA and CDR2 is FQGTGA. CDR3 sequence: CASSLTGLAGHTQYF. The CDR3 DNA reads TGTGCCAGCAGCTTAACGGGGCTAGCGGGGCATACGCAGTATTTT.

V gene TRBV7-8 combines with J gene TRBJ1-2, with a possible D match to TRBD1 (5 bases). V was trimmed by 4 bases and J by 2 bases, leaving 14 bases between them. The germline V gene encodes CDR1 SGHVS and CDR2 FQNEAQ. The CDR3 runs 15 residues. CDR3 in DNA: TGTGCCAGCAGCTACACAGAGACAGAAAACTATGGCTACACCTTC. It translates to CASSYTETENYGYTF.

V is TRBV9 and J is TRBJ1-2; tentatively, D is TRBD1 (6 bases). This CDR3 spans 15 amino acids. The ends were cut back, 4 bases at V and 4 bases at J, with 17 bases in the middle. The germline V gene encodes CDR1 SGDLS and CDR2 YYNGEE. This CDR3 reads CASSPGTRGGYGYTF. The CDR3 DNA is TGTGCCAGCAGCCCGGGCACCAGGGGCGGCTATGGCTACACCTTC.

The chain has TRBV5-4 and TRBJ1-2, with D tentatively TRBD1 (5 bases). The CDR3 is 14 amino acids. V lost 4 bases, J lost 2 bases, and 12 bases lay in between. The germline gives CDR1 SGHNT, CDR2 YYREEE (reference sequence). The CDR3: CASSPPRGNYGYTF. DNA for the CDR3: TGTGCCAGCAGCCCCCCGCGGGGGAACTATGGCTACACCTTC.